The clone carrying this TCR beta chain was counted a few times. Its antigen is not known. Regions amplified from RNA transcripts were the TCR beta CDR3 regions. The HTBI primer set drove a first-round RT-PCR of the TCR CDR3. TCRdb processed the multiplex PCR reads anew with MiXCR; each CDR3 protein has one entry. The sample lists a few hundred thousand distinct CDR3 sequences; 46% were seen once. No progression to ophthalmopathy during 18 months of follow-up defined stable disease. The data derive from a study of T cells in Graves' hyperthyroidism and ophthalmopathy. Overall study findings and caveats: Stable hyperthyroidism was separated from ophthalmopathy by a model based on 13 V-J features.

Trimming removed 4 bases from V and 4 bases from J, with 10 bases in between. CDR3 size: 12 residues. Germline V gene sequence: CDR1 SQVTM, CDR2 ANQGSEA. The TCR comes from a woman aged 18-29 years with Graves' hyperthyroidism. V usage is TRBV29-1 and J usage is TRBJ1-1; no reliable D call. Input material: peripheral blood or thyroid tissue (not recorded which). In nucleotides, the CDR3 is TGCAGCGTTGTTCGGGTGGGCACTGAAGCTTTCTTT. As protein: CSVVRVGTEAFF.